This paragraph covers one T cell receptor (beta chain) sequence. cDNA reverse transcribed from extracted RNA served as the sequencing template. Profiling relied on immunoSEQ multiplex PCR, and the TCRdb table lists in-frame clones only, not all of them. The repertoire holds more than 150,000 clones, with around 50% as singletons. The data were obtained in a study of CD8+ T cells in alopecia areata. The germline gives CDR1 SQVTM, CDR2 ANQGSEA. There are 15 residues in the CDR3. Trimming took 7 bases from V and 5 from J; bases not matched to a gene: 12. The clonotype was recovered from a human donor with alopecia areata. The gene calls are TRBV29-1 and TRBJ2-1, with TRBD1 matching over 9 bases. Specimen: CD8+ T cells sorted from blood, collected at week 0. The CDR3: CSALGRDRADNEQFF. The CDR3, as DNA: TGCAGCGCACTGGGACGGGACAGGGCCGACAATGAGCAGTTCTTC.